This TCR beta chain was retrieved from a study of PD-1 blockade in classical Hodgkin lymphoma. In the study overall: On a schedule of every 2 weeks, patients received nivolumab 3 mg/kg intravenously. The study, taken as a whole, reports: Newly diagnosed patients had diversity similar to the baseline diversity of complete responders. Relapsed/refractory patients reportedly had the lowest baseline TCR diversity, below newly diagnosed patients, who were below healthy donors.

Each of the patients experienced relapse following autologous stem cell transplantation, and their brentuximab vedotin exposure differed. Best overall response was complete response, partial response or progressive disease in these relapsed/refractory classical Hodgkin lymphoma patients. This table comes from immunoSEQ multiplex PCR, and its TCRdb copy is limited to in-frame clones, with some not included. The table shows 25,000 to 30,000 clones, with roughly 70% occurring only once. Of note for this clone: Its target is unknown.

The sequence was collected from a human donor with classical Hodgkin lymphoma. Specimen: peripheral blood mononuclear cells (PBMCs), collected before the second cycle of nivolumab.

The CDR3 protein is CASRLTGTGKNEQFF. For the CDR3, the DNA is TGTGCCAGCAGGCTAACCGGGACAGGGAAGAATGAGCAGTTCTTC. The V call is TRBV28, the J call TRBJ2-1, with 9 bases lining up with TRBD1. The junction had 10 bases not matched to a gene; V was cut back by 6 bases and J by 7 bases. This CDR3 is built from 15 residues. Germline lookup yields CDR1 MDHEN and CDR2 SYDVKM. Using reference TRBV28 and TRBJ2-1 for the parts outside the CDR3, the full variable domain is DVKVTQSSRYLVKRTGEKVFLECVQDMDHENMFWYRQDPGLGLRLIYFSYDVKMKEKGDIPEGYSVSREKKERFSLILESASTNQTSMYLCASRLTGTGKNEQFFGPGTRLTVL.